Below are 18 T cell receptor beta chains sequenced from a single sample in a study of T cell repertoires in cytomegalovirus infection (dated by TCRdb to the late 2010s). What these receptors recognize is not known. The run used an Illumina HiSeq 1500. TCRdb applied fastp at Q25 and MiXCR to the public reads, then kept only in-frame beta chains. Identical CDR3 protein sequences are pooled into one entry, listed with their most common genes and DNA. The sample includes roughly 87,000 distinct CDR3 sequences, with over 25% observed a single time. The ten largest clones represent approximately 75% of the sample. According to the study, the label for this sample's treatment or condition signals: in vitro stimulation with specific CMV peptide epitopes to enrich CMV-specific T cells. The material sequenced was CD8+ T cells from cultured PBMCs, taken from culture after CMV antigen stimulation. Receptor source: a human donor in good health (CMV status not recorded). Some clones in this sample may be carry-over from other donors' samples.

Only a few counts were recorded for this clonotype. This chain links TRBV7-3 with TRBJ1-1; D gene ambiguous. The germline gives CDR1 SGHTA, CDR2 FQGTGA. The CDR3 spans 13 residues. V was trimmed by 5 bases and J by 10 bases, leaving 17 bases between them. The CDR3 nucleotides read TGTGCCAGCAGCCCACCCGGCGACCAAGGAGCTTTCTTT. This sequence encodes CASSPPGDQGAFF.

As to this clonotype: At one boundary the junction diverges from the germline segment, which might be a read error. The DNA of the CDR3 is TGTGCCGGCAGCTTAGGTGCTAACTACGAGCAGTACTTC. Its protein is CAGSLGANYEQYF. This chain uses TRBV7-9 with TRBJ2-7; unclear D gene. Germline loops: CDR1 SEHNR, CDR2 FQNEAQ (reference sequence). This CDR3 has 13 amino acids. Full variable domain (outside the CDR3, taken from reference TRBV7-9 and TRBJ2-7): DTGVSQNPRHKITKRGQNVTFRCDPISEHNRLYWYRQTLGQGPEFLTYFQNEAQLEKSRLLSDRFSAERPKGSFSTLEIQRTEQGDSAMYLCAGSLGANYEQYFGPGTRLTVT.

The chain joins TRBV7-3 to TRBJ2-1; no clear D. Germline-derived CDR1 and CDR2 are SGHTA and FQGTGA. CDR3 length: 14 amino acids. Trimming pared 1 base from V and 3 bases from J, leaving 7 bases between. The CDR3: CASSLMNDYNEQFF. CDR3 coding DNA: TGTGCCAGCAGCTTAATGAATGACTACAATGAGCAGTTCTTC.

This clonotype was seen once. The V gene is TRBV15, the J gene TRBJ1-6; a possible D gene is TRBD1 (5 bases). Germline lookup yields CDR1 LNHNV and CDR2 YYDKDF (reference sequence). V lost 5 bases and J 8 bases, leaving 19 bases between the germline ends. The CDR3 spans 16 residues. This chain's CDR3 is CATSSTVGDLYSPLHF. CDR3 bases: TGTGCCACCAGCTCGACCGTGGGGGACCTTTATTCACCCCTCCACTTT.

The rearrangement links TRBV28 to TRBJ2-3; the match to TRBD2 covers 11 bases. The CDR3 runs 17 residues. With 0 bases clipped from V and 1 base from J, the junction kept 3 bases outside the gene matches. CDR1 and CDR2 from the germline V gene are MDHEN and SYDVKM. The CDR3 is CASSLWGGLAGTDTQYF. The CDR3 nucleotides are TGTGCCAGCAGTTTATGGGGGGGACTAGCGGGCACAGATACGCAGTATTTT. The full variable domain, in which reference TRBV28 and TRBJ2-3 provide the parts outside the CDR3, is DVKVTQSSRYLVKRTGEKVFLECVQDMDHENMFWYRQDPGLGLRLIYFSYDVKMKEKGDIPEGYSVSREKKERFSLILESASTNQTSMYLCASSLWGGLAGTDTQYFGPGTRLTVL.

The chain combines TRBV4-1 with TRBJ2-3; no clear D. Per germline, CDR1 MGHRA and CDR2 YSYEKL. Trimming stripped 5 bases from V and 0 bases from J, with 18 bases between. There are 17 residues in the CDR3. The CDR3 region is CASSSGPHESSTDTQYF. The CDR3 region has the DNA TGCGCCAGCAGCTCTGGCCCCCACGAGAGCAGCACAGATACGCAGTATTTT.

The V and J genes are TRBV2 and TRBJ1-3; no clear D. Trimming stripped 4 bases from V and 0 bases from J, with 16 bases between. The CDR3 runs to 17 residues. CDR1 is SNHLY, CDR2 FYNNEI, per germline. This CDR3 reads CASSGTQVEISGNTIYF. DNA of the CDR3: TGTGCCAGCAGTGGCACCCAGGTCGAGATCTCTGGAAACACCATATATTTT.

This clonotype was observed a handful of times. V and J are TRBV19 and TRBJ2-1; 7 bases are shared with TRBD2. Germline CDR1 and CDR2: LNHDA and SQIVND (reference sequence). The CDR3 length is 15 residues. Trimming cost V 5 bases and J 4 bases; bases outside gene matches: 8. CDR3 nucleotides: TGTGCCAGTAGTCCCACCCCGGGGGGTTACAATGAGCAGTTCTTC. This encodes CASSPTPGGYNEQFF.

This chain links TRBV24-1 with TRBJ2-5; 9 nucleotides align to TRBD1. Trimming at V came to 4 bases and at J to 5 bases, leaving 4 bases not matched to a gene. Germline CDR1 and CDR2: KGHDR and SFDVKD. The CDR3 runs to 14 residues. CDR3 DNA sequence: TGTGCCACCAGTGACAAACAGGGGGCTGAGACCCAGTACTTC. This sequence encodes CATSDKQGAETQYF.

The gene calls are TRBV7-9 and TRBJ1-4, with 9 bases aligning to TRBD1. After removal of 6 bases from V and 5 bases from J, the junction contained 10 bases not matched to a gene. Germline-derived CDR1 and CDR2 are SEHNR and FQNEAQ (reference sequence). The CDR3 is 16 residues long. In DNA, the CDR3 is TGTGCCAGCAGTTCTACCAGGACAGGGGAAAATGAAAAACTGTTTTTT. Translated: CASSSTRTGENEKLFF.

The chain has TRBV5-4 and TRBJ2-3; D may be TRBD2 (6 bases). This CDR3 region has 17 residues. Germline V gene data show CDR1 as SGHNT and CDR2 as YYREEE (reference sequence). Trimming removed 3 bases at V and 2 bases at J, with 19 bases between. In DNA, the CDR3 is TGTGCCAGCAGCTACACGGGTCCGGGACTTGACACAGATACGCAGTATTTT. This encodes CASSYTGPGLDTDTQYF.

This clonotype was picked up many times. This chain connects TRBV28 to TRBJ2-3; TRBD2 matches 13 bases. The V gene end was trimmed by 4 bases and the J gene end by 4 bases; junction bases not matched to a gene: 5. The CDR3 sequence is 16 residues long. Germline V gives CDR1 MDHEN, CDR2 SYDVKM. This CDR3 reads CASSYTSGGASDTQYF. The CDR3, as DNA: TGTGCCAGCAGTTACACTAGCGGGGGGGCATCAGATACGCAGTATTTT.

The V call is TRBV28, the J call TRBJ1-1, with unresolved D. Trimming took 1 base from V and 7 from J, leaving 16 bases between them. CDR1 is MDHEN, CDR2 SYDVKM, per germline. The CDR3 totals 15 residues. The CDR3 is CASSLSPRTRGEAFF. As DNA, the CDR3 is TGTGCCAGCAGTTTATCCCCCCGAACCAGAGGTGAAGCTTTCTTT.

The sample holds many counts of this clonotype. This sequence joins TRBV7-2 and TRBJ1-5, with D possibly matching TRBD1 (5 bases). The CDR3 totals 13 residues. Germline loops: CDR1 SGHTA, CDR2 FQGNSA. The V and J ends lost 2 bases and 10 bases respectively, with 12 bases between them. CDR3: CASSLISGQPQHF. The CDR3 nucleotides are TGTGCCAGCAGCTTAATCTCAGGGCAACCCCAGCATTTT.

The chain joins TRBV20-1 to TRBJ2-1; D uncertain. Between the trimmed V and J ends, which lost 4 bases and 4 bases, there was a span of 11 bases. This CDR3 is built from 13 residues. Germline V gene sequence: CDR1 DFQATT, CDR2 SNEGSKA (reference sequence). This chain's CDR3 is CSATVGFYNEQFF. Here the CDR3 DNA reads TGCAGTGCTACCGTAGGGTTTTACAATGAGCAGTTCTTC.

Turning to this clonotype: Without the conserved terminal phenylalanine or tryptophan, this CDR3 likely stems from a read error. V is TRBV12-5 and J is TRBJ2-1; D not certain. V was trimmed by 0 bases and J by 6 bases, leaving 9 bases between them. CDR3 length: 14 amino acids. Germline assignment: CDR1 LGHNT and CDR2 FRNRAP. DNA of the CDR3: TGTGCTAGTGGTTTGGTATGGCCCATCAATGAGCAGTTCTCC. It codes for CASGLVWPINEQFS.

J is TRBJ1-3 and V is TRBV3-1, with D uncertain. The CDR3 runs to 16 residues. The germline V and J ends were trimmed by 4 bases and 4 bases, with 17 bases remaining between them. The germline V gene has CDR1 LGHDT and CDR2 YNNKEL (reference sequence). The CDR3 DNA is TGTGCCAGCAGCCCGGCCGGGAAAGTCTTCGGAAACACCATATATTTT. Amino acid sequence: CASSPAGKVFGNTIYF.

In its sample, this clonotype is medium-sized. This rearrangement joins TRBV6-1 to TRBJ2-1; the match to TRBD2 covers 8 bases. The CDR3 consists of 16 residues. Germline CDR1 MNHNS, CDR2 SASEGT. The V and J ends lost 5 bases and 4 bases, in that order; junction bases with no gene match: 10. CDR3 sequence: CASSPKFPSGYNEQFF. The CDR3, as DNA: TGTGCCAGCAGTCCTAAATTTCCTAGCGGGTACAATGAGCAGTTCTTC.